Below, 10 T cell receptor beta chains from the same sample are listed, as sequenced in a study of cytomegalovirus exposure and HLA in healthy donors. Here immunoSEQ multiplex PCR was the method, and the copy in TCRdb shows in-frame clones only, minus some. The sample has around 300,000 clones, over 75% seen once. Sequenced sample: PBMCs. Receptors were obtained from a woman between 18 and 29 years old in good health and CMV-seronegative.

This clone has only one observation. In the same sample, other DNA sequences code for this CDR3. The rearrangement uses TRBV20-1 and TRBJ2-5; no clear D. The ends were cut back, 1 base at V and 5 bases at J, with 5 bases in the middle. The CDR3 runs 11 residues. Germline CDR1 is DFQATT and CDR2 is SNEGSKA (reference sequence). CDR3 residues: CSARVGETQYF. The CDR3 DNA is TGCAGTGCTAGAGTCGGGGAGACCCAGTACTTC.

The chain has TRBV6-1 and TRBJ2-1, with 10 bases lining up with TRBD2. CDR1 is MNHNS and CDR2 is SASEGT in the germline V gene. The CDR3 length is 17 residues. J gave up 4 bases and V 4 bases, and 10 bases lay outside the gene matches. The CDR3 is CASSGLPSGSSYNEQFF. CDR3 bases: TGTGCCAGCAGTGGCCTACCTAGCGGGAGCTCATACAATGAGCAGTTCTTC.

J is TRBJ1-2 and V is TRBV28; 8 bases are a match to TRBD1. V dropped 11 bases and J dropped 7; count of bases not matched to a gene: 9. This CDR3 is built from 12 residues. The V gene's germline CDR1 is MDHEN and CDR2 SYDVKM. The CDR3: CACAGQGFGYTF. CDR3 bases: TGTGCCTGCGCCGGACAGGGTTTTGGCTACACCTTC.

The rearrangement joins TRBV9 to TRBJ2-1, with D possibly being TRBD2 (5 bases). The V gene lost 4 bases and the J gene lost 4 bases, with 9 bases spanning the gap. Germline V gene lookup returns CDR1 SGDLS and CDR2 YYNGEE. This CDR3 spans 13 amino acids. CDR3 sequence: CASSPGVYNEQFF. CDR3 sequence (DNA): TGTGCCAGCAGCCCCGGGGTATACAATGAGCAGTTCTTC.

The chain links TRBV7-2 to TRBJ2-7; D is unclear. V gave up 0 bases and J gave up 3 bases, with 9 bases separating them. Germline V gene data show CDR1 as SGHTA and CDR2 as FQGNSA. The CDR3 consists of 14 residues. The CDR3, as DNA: TGTGCCAGCAGCTTAGCGCAGGCCAACTACGAGCAGTACTTC. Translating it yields CASSLAQANYEQYF.

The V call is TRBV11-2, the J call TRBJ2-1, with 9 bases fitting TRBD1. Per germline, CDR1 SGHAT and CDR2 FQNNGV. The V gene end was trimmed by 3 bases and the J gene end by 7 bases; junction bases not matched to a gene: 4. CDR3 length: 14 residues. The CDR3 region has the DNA TGTGCCAGCAGCTTCCGGGACAGGGTTAATGAGCAGTTCTTC. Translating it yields CASSFRDRVNEQFF.

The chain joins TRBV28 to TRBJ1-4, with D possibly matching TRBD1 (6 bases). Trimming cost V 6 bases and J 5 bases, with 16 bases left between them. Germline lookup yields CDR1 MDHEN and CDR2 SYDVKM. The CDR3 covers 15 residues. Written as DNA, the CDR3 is TGTGCCAGCAGACGCACTGGACAGACGAATGAAAAACTGTTTTTT. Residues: CASRRTGQTNEKLFF. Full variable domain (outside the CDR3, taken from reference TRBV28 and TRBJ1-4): DVKVTQSSRYLVKRTGEKVFLECVQDMDHENMFWYRQDPGLGLRLIYFSYDVKMKEKGDIPEGYSVSREKKERFSLILESASTNQTSMYLCASRRTGQTNEKLFFGSGTQLSVL.

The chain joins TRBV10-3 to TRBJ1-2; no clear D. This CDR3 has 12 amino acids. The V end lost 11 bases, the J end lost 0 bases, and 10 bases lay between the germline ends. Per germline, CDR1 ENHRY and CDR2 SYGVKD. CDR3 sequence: CAVQNPNYGYTF. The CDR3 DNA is TGTGCCGTTCAAAATCCTAACTATGGCTACACCTTC.

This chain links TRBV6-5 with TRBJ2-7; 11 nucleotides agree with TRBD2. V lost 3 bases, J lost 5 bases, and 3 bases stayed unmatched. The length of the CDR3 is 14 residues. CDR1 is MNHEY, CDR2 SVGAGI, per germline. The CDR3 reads CASSYSGRAHEQYF. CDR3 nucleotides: TGTGCCAGCAGTTATAGCGGGAGGGCCCACGAGCAGTACTTC.

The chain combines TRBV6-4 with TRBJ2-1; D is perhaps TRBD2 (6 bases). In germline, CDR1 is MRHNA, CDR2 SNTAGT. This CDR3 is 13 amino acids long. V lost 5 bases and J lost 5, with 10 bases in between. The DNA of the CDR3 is TGTGCCAGCAGTCCTTCTAGCGACAATGAGCAGTTCTTC. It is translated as CASSPSSDNEQFF.